The clone carrying this T cell receptor beta chain was counted a few times. The sample comes from a study of cytomegalovirus exposure and HLA in healthy donors. The PCR was carried out with 60 Vbeta primers and 13 Jbeta primers. Only in-frame clones appear in the TCRdb table, and some are missing; sequencing was by immunoSEQ multiplex PCR. The sample lists 130,000 to 150,000 clones, roughly 80% occurring once. Input material: PBMCs. The sequence derives from a male donor in good health and CMV-seronegative.

The CDR3 nucleotides are TGTGCCAGCAAAGGCGGACAGGGGGGAAAGGACGAGCAGTACTTC. Protein: CASKGGQGGKDEQYF. This chain uses TRBV27 with TRBJ2-7; 10 bases align to TRBD1. V was pared by 7 bases and J by 5 bases, with 11 bases of the junction left unmatched. In germline, CDR1 is MNHEY, CDR2 SMNVEV (reference sequence). The CDR3 has 15 amino acids.